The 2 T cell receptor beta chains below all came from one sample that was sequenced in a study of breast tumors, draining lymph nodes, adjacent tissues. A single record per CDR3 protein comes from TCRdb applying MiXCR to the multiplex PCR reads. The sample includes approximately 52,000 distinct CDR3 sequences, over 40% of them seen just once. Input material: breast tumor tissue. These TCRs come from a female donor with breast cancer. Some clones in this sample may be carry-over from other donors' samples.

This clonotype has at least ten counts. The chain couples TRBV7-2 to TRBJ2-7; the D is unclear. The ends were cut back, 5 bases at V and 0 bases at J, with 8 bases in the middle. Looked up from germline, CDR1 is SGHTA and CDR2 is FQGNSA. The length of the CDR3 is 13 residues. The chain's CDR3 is CASSPVSSYEQYF. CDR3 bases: TGTGCCAGCAGCCCCGTAAGCTCCTACGAGCAGTACTTC.

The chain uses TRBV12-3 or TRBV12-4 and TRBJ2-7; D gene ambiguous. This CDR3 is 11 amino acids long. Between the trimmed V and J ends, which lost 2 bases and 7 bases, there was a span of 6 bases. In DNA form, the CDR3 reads TGTGCCAGCAGTTTAAGCAGGGAGCAGTACTTC. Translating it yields CASSLSREQYF.